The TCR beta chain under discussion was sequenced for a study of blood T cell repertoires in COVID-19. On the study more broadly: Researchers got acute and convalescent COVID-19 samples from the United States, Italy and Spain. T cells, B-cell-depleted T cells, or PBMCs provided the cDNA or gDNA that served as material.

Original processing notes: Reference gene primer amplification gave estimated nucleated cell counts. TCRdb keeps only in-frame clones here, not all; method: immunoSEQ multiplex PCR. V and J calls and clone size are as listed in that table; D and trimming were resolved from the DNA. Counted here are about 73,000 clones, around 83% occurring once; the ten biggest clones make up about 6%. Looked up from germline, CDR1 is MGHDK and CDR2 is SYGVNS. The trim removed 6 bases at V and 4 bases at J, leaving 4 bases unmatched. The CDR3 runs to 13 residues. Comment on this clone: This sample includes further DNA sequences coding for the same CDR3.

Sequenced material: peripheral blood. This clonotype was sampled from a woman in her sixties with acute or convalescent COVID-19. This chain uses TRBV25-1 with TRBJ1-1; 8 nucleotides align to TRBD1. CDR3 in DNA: TGTGCCAGCAGGTTAACAGGGGGCACTGAAGCTTTCTTT. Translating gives CASRLTGGTEAFF. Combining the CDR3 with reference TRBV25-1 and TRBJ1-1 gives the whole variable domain EADIYQTPRYLVIGTGKKITLECSQTMGHDKMYWYQQDPGMELHLIHYSYGVNSTEKGDLSSESTVSRIRTEHFPLTLESARPSHTSQYLCASRLTGGTEAFFGQGTRLTVV.